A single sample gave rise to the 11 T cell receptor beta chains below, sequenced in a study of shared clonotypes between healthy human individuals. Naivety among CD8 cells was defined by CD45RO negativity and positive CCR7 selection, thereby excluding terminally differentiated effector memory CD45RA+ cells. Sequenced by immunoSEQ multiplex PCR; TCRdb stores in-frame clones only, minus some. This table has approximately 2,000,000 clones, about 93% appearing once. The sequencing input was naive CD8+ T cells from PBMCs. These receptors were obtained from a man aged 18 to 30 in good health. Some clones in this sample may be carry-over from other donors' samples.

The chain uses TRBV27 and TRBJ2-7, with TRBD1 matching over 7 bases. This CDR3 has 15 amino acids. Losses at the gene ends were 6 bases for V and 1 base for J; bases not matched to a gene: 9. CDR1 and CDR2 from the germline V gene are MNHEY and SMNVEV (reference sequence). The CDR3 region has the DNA TGTGCCAGCAGCTGGGAGACAGGGAATTCCTACGAGCAGTACTTC. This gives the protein CASSWETGNSYEQYF.

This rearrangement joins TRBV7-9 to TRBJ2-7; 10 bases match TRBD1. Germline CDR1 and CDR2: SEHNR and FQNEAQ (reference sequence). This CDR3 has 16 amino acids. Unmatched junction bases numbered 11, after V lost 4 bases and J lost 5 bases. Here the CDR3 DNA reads TGTGCCAGCAGCTCCGGCCCGGGACAGGGGACGAACGAGCAGTACTTC. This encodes CASSSGPGQGTNEQYF. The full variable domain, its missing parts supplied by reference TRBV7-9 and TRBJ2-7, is DTGVSQNPRHKITKRGQNVTFRCDPISEHNRLYWYRQTLGQGPEFLTYFQNEAQLEKSRLLSDRFSAERPKGSFSTLEIQRTEQGDSAMYLCASSSGPGQGTNEQYFGPGTRLTVT.

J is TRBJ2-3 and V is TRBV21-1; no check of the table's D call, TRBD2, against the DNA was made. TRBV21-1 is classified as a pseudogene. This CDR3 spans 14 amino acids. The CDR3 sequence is CASSRGGTTDTQYF. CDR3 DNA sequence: TGTGCCAGCAGCAGGGGGGGCACCACAGATACGCAGTATTTT.

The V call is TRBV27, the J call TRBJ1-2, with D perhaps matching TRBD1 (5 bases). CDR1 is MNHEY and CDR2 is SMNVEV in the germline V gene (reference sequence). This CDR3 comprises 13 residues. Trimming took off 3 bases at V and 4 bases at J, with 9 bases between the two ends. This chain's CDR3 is CASSFGAIYGYTF. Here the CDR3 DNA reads TGTGCCAGCAGTTTTGGGGCTATCTATGGCTACACCTTC.

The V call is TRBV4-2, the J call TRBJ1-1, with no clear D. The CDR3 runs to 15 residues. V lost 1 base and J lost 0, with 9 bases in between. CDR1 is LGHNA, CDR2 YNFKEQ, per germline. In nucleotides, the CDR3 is TGTGCCAGCAGCCAAGTTCGGGCAATGAACACTGAAGCTTTCTTT. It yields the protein CASSQVRAMNTEAFF.

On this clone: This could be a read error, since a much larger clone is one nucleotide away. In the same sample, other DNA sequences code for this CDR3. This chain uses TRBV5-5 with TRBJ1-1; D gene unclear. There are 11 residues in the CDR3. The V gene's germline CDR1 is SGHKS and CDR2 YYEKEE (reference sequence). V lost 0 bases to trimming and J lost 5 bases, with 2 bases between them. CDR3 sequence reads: CASSLGTEAFF. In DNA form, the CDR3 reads TGTGCCAGCAGCTTGGGGACTGAAGCTTTCTTT.

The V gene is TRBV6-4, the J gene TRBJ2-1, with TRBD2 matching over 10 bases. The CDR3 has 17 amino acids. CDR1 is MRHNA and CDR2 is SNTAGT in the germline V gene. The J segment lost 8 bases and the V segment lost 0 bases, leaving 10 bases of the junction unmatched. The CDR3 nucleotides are TGTGCCAGCAGTGACTCCTTTCCGCTAGCGGGAGAGGATGAGCAGTTCTTC. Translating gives CASSDSFPLAGEDEQFF.

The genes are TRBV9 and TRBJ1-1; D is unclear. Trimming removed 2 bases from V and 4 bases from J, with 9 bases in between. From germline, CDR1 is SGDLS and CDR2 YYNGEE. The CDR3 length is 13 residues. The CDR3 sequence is CASSVLLGTEAFF. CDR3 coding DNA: TGTGCCAGCAGCGTCCTGTTGGGCACTGAAGCTTTCTTT.

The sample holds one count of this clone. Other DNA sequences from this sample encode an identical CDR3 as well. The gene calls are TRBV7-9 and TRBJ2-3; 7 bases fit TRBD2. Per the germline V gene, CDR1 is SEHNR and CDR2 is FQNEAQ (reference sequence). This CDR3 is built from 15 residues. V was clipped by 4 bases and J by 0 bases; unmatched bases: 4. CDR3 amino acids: CASSSSGISTDTQYF. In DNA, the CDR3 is TGTGCCAGCAGCTCCAGCGGGATTAGCACAGATACGCAGTATTTT.

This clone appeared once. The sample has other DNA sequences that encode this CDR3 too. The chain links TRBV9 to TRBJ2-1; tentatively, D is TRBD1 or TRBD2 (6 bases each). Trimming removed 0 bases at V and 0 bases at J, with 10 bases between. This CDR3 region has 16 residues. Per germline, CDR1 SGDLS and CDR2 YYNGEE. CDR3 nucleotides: TGTGCCAGCAGCGTAGGGGGGGCGAGCTCCTACAATGAGCAGTTCTTC. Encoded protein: CASSVGGASSYNEQFF.

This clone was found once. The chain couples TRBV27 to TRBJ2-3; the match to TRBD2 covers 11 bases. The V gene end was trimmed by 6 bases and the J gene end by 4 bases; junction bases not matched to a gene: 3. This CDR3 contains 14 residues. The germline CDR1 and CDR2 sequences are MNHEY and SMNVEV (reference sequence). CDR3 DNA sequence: TGTGCCAGCAGACTAGCGGGAGCTGCAGATACGCAGTATTTT. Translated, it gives CASRLAGAADTQYF.